The rows below give T cell receptor beta chains drawn from one sample of a study of T cells after yellow fever vaccination. In TCRdb, the 5' RACE reads were re-called with MiXCR into one record per CDR3 protein. This table holds about 75,000 distinct CDR3 sequences, approximately 7.3% found once. Sequences were derived from CD8+ T cells sorted from PBMCs, sampled roughly 10 days after the first yellow fever vaccination. The source is a man aged 18-30 years who received the YFV17D yellow fever vaccine. Each CDR3 is given with its conserved first and last residue. Each record gives: clone size, D gene, V gene, J gene, CDR3 DNA, CDR3 protein. A D gene is named only where the DNA matches it firmly. For some rows the clone size is stated as once, few or many, or as a class when expanded; others skip it.

size: many; D: NA; V: TRBV29-1; J: TRBJ1-2; DNA: TGCAGCGTTGACGGCAGGACAAACTATGGCTACACCTTC; CDR3: CSVDGRTNYGYTF
size: many; D: NA; V: TRBV14; J: TRBJ2-3; DNA: TGTGCCAGCAGCCAAGTTAATCGGGGTACGCAGTATTTT; CDR3: CASSQVNRGTQYF
size: NA; D: TRBD2; V: TRBV12-3/TRBV12-4; J: TRBJ2-2; DNA: TGTGCCAGCATAAGGACTAGCGGCATTAGCGGGGAGCTGTTTTTT; CDR3: CASIRTSGISGELFF
size: many; D: NA; V: TRBV9; J: TRBJ2-2; DNA: TGTGCCAGCAGCGTAGGTGCCACCGGGGAGCTGTTTTTT; CDR3: CASSVGATGELFF
size: many; D: NA; V: TRBV2; J: TRBJ2-5; DNA: TGTGCCAGCAGTGGAATGGGGGAGACCCAGTACTTC; CDR3: CASSGMGETQYF
size: few; D: NA; V: TRBV30; J: TRBJ2-3; DNA: TGTGCCTGGTGGCGGGGAGGAGATACGCAGTATTTT; CDR3: CAWWRGGDTQYF
size: NA; D: NA; V: TRBV12-3/TRBV12-4; J: TRBJ1-1; DNA: TGTGCCAGCAGAAGCTCCTACGGGGGGTTGACTGAAGCTTTCTTT; CDR3: CASRSSYGGLTEAFF
size: few; D: NA; V: TRBV29-1; J: TRBJ2-7; DNA: TGCAGCGTTGAAGTAAGGCGTCGACCTTACGAGCAGTACTTC; CDR3: CSVEVRRRPYEQYF
size: many; D: TRBD2; V: TRBV7-9; J: TRBJ2-1; DNA: TGTGCCAGCAGCTCTCCGGCTAGCGGGGTCAACAATGAGCAGTTCTTC; CDR3: CASSSPASGVNNEQFF
size: many; D: NA; V: TRBV6-2/TRBV6-3; J: TRBJ2-7; DNA: TGTGCCAGCAGTTGGGAACTGCTCTCCTACGAGCAGTACTTC; CDR3: CASSWELLSYEQYF
size: NA; D: NA; V: TRBV11-2; J: TRBJ2-1; DNA: TGTGCCAGCAGCTTCCCGGACGCTGCGCCGGTTGGTTACAATGAGCAGTTCTTC; CDR3: CASSFPDAAPVGYNEQFF
size: many; D: NA; V: TRBV4-3; J: TRBJ2-4; DNA: TGCGCCAGCAGCCCCCCCGGGGGTCGATACCGTCCTATAGCCAAAAACATTCAGTACTTC; CDR3: CASSPPGGRYRPIAKNIQYF
size: NA; D: TRBD2; V: TRBV3-1; J: TRBJ2-1; DNA: TGTGCCAGCAGCCTACGTAGCGGGGGGGTATACAATGAGCAGTTCTTC; CDR3: CASSLRSGGVYNEQFF
size: many; D: TRBD1; V: TRBV4-1; J: TRBJ2-7; DNA: TGCGCCAGCAGCCCTGGGGACAGGGAGAGCTCCTACGAGCAGTACTTC; CDR3: CASSPGDRESSYEQYF
size: many; D: NA; V: TRBV20-1; J: TRBJ1-2; DNA: TGCAGTGCTAGAGATCCGTTGAGTGGCTATGGCTACACCTTC; CDR3: CSARDPLSGYGYTF
size: many; D: NA; V: TRBV4-3; J: TRBJ2-7; DNA: TGCGCCAGCAGCTCGCAGGGCAACGAGCAGTACTTC; CDR3: CASSSQGNEQYF
size: many; D: NA; V: TRBV9; J: TRBJ2-5; DNA: TGTGCCAGCAACGAGGGGCTCAGCCTGGAGACCCAGTACTTC; CDR3: CASNEGLSLETQYF
size: many; D: TRBD1; V: TRBV11-2; J: TRBJ2-1; DNA: TGTGCCAGCAGCTTATACGGGACAGAATACAATGAGCAGTTCTTC; CDR3: CASSLYGTEYNEQFF
size: many; D: NA; V: TRBV7-9; J: TRBJ2-7; DNA: TGTGCCAGCAGCCTTACTAATACTGATCCCGAGCAGTACTTC; CDR3: CASSLTNTDPEQYF
size: few; D: NA; V: TRBV4-1; J: TRBJ2-5; DNA: TGCGCCAGCAGCCAAGTAGGGCTTAAAGAGACCCAGTACTTC; CDR3: CASSQVGLKETQYF
size: few; D: NA; V: TRBV19; J: TRBJ1-2; DNA: TGTGCCACGTCCTCTCTGGGCTACACCTTC; CDR3: CATSSLGYTF
size: NA; D: TRBD1; V: TRBV4-2; J: TRBJ2-6; DNA: TGTGCCAGCAGCCCCACCCGGGACAGGGTTTCTGGGGCCAACGTCCTGACTTTC; CDR3: CASSPTRDRVSGANVLTF
size: many; D: NA; V: TRBV7-3; J: TRBJ2-7; DNA: TGTGCCAGCAGCCCTACTGGGGGGTCAACCTACGAGCAGTACTTC; CDR3: CASSPTGGSTYEQYF
size: NA; D: NA; V: TRBV4-3; J: TRBJ2-7; DNA: TGCGCCAGCAGCCAAGATCGGCAGGGTGCCTACGAGCAGTACTTC; CDR3: CASSQDRQGAYEQYF
size: many; D: NA; V: TRBV6-5; J: TRBJ1-2; DNA: TGTGCCAGCAGTTACTCCGGGGGGGATGGCTACACCTTC; CDR3: CASSYSGGDGYTF
size: few; D: NA; V: TRBV29-1; J: TRBJ2-6; DNA: TGCAGCGTTGAAGATTTAACAGGGCGTCATGATGCCAACGTCCTGACTTTC; CDR3: CSVEDLTGRHDANVLTF
size: many; D: TRBD2; V: TRBV4-1; J: TRBJ2-1; DNA: TGCGCCAGCAGCCAAGCCCTGGGGAGCGGGGTATACAATGAGCAGTTCTTC; CDR3: CASSQALGSGVYNEQFF
size: many; D: TRBD1; V: TRBV7-8; J: TRBJ2-1; DNA: TGTGCCAGCAGCTTACAGGGGGTCAGCTCCTACAATGAGCAGTTCTTC; CDR3: CASSLQGVSSYNEQFF
size: NA; D: TRBD1; V: TRBV20-1; J: TRBJ2-4; DNA: TGCAGTGCCTGGGACAGGGGGATTCAGTACTTC; CDR3: CSAWDRGIQYF
size: many; D: NA; V: TRBV4-3; J: TRBJ1-5; DNA: TGCGCCAGCAGCCAAGATACAGTACGGCAGCCCCAGCATTTT; CDR3: CASSQDTVRQPQHF
size: many; D: TRBD1; V: TRBV15; J: TRBJ1-6; DNA: TGTGCCACCAGGAGGGACAGGGGGCTTTCACCCCTCCACTTT; CDR3: CATRRDRGLSPLHF
size: few; D: TRBD2; V: TRBV4-1; J: TRBJ2-1; DNA: TGCGCCAGCAGCCCAAAGCGGGGACTCGGAAATGAGCAGTTCTTC; CDR3: CASSPKRGLGNEQFF
size: many; D: NA; V: TRBV10-3; J: TRBJ2-7; DNA: TGTGCCATCAGTGATCTTACCACAGGGAAGATGGGCTCCTACGAGCAGTACTTC; CDR3: CAISDLTTGKMGSYEQYF
size: many; D: NA; V: TRBV15; J: TRBJ2-1; DNA: TGTGCCACCAGCAGAGATCAGACAGCCCCACCTTACAATGAGCAGTTCTTC; CDR3: CATSRDQTAPPYNEQFF
size: many; D: NA; V: TRBV6-1; J: TRBJ2-2; DNA: TGTGCCAGCAGTGTGGTTGCCGGGGAGCTGTTTTTT; CDR3: CASSVVAGELFF
size: many; D: NA; V: TRBV30; J: TRBJ2-7; DNA: TGTGCCTGGAGAGAAATCGGACAGCCGCAGTACTTC; CDR3: CAWREIGQPQYF
size: many; D: TRBD1; V: TRBV5-6; J: TRBJ1-4; DNA: TGTGCCAGCACTCGGAGGGACAGGGGAAATGAAAAACTGTTTTTT; CDR3: CASTRRDRGNEKLFF
size: many; D: NA; V: TRBV5-5; J: TRBJ2-5; DNA: TGTGCCAGCAGCTTGCCAGTCCAGCGCACCCGAGAGACCCAGTACTTC; CDR3: CASSLPVQRTRETQYF
size: NA; D: NA; V: TRBV4-1; J: TRBJ1-2; DNA: TGCGCCAGCAGCCAAGACCCGACAGGTACGAGCGGCTACACCTTC; CDR3: CASSQDPTGTSGYTF
size: NA; D: TRBD1; V: TRBV6-2/TRBV6-3; J: TRBJ2-3; DNA: TGTGCCAGCAGGGTCCCGGGACAGGGAACGGAATCAGATACGCAGTATTTT; CDR3: CASRVPGQGTESDTQYF
size: NA; D: TRBD1; V: TRBV4-2; J: TRBJ2-6; DNA: TGTGCCAGCAGCCAAACCTGGGACAGGGGAATAACTGGGGCCAACGTCCTGACTTTC; CDR3: CASSQTWDRGITGANVLTF
size: many; D: NA; V: TRBV10-2; J: TRBJ1-1; DNA: TGCGCCAGCAGTGAGTCGGACACTGAAGCTTTCTTT; CDR3: CASSESDTEAFF
size: many; D: NA; V: TRBV6-5; J: TRBJ1-2; DNA: TGTGCCAGCAGTTACGCTGGATATGGCTACACCTTC; CDR3: CASSYAGYGYTF
size: many; D: NA; V: TRBV12-3/TRBV12-4; J: TRBJ2-7; DNA: TGTGCCAGCAGTAACGGGCCTGCCTACGAGCAGTACTTC; CDR3: CASSNGPAYEQYF
size: many; D: TRBD2; V: TRBV6-5; J: TRBJ2-1; DNA: TGTGCCAGCACGAGCGGGGGGGGGAATGAGCAGTTCTTC; CDR3: CASTSGGGNEQFF
size: many; D: NA; V: TRBV12-3/TRBV12-4; J: TRBJ2-5; DNA: TGTGCCAGCAGTTTCCCGTTCGAGACCCAGTACTTC; CDR3: CASSFPFETQYF
size: few; D: NA; V: TRBV7-8; J: TRBJ1-3; DNA: TGTGCCAGCAGCTTAGAATGGGACATTGATGGAAACACCATATATTTT; CDR3: CASSLEWDIDGNTIYF
size: many; D: NA; V: TRBV27; J: TRBJ1-3; DNA: TGTGCCAGCAGTCTGGCATCCTCTGGAAACACCATATATTTT; CDR3: CASSLASSGNTIYF
size: few; D: NA; V: TRBV6-1; J: TRBJ1-2; DNA: TGTGCCAGCAGTGAGGGACCCAGCCCCCCGGCGGGCTACACCTTC; CDR3: CASSEGPSPPAGYTF
size: many; D: TRBD2; V: TRBV29-1; J: TRBJ2-5; DNA: TGCAGCGTCTCCGGACTAGCGGGGCTGGGGGAGACCCAGTACTTC; CDR3: CSVSGLAGLGETQYF
size: few; D: NA; V: TRBV4-3; J: TRBJ2-1; DNA: TGCGCCAGCAGCCAAGATCGAGGGTTCAGCTCCTACAATGAGCAGTTCTTC; CDR3: CASSQDRGFSSYNEQFF
size: NA; D: NA; V: TRBV20-1; J: TRBJ2-6; DNA: TGCTGTGCCAGCCGAACAGGTATCTCTGGGGCCAACGTCCTGACTTTC; CDR3: CCASRTGISGANVLTF
size: many; D: NA; V: TRBV27; J: TRBJ1-5; DNA: TGTGCCAGCAGTTTAGGAGTCAATCAGCCCCAGCATTTT; CDR3: CASSLGVNQPQHF
size: NA; D: NA; V: TRBV4-1; J: TRBJ1-4; DNA: TGCGCCAGCAGCCAAGGGGCAGGAAAACTGTTTTTT; CDR3: CASSQGAGKLFF
size: many; D: TRBD1; V: TRBV5-7; J: TRBJ2-7; DNA: TGTGCCAGCAGCAAGCGCGCCCGGGACAGGGTAACCTACGAGCAGTACTTC; CDR3: CASSKRARDRVTYEQYF